The T cell receptor (beta chain) described here comes from a study of vaccination effects on CD4 cells after COVID-19. Study-wide context: Sampling occurred a median 72 days post second dose, range 14 to 241.

It was after roughly 11 days of culture that CD4+ T cells were isolated. Participants received two doses of either the BNT162b2 or mRNA-1273 vaccine. Vaccinated participants had no history of SARS-CoV-2 infection and tested negative for nucleocapsid antibodies. Cultures received IL-2 medium that replaced half the medium on days 3 and 7. Only in-frame clones appear in the TCRdb table, and some are missing; sequencing was by immunoSEQ multiplex PCR. The table lists some 47,000 clones, about three quarters of them singletons. In the case of this clone: Its target is unknown.

Per the germline V gene, CDR1 is SGHRS and CDR2 is YFSETQ. The V and J ends lost 1 base and 7 bases, in that order; junction bases with no gene match: 5. The CDR3 has 15 amino acids. Sequenced here: CD4+ T cells from PBMCs cultured without peptide, sampled after COVID-19 vaccination. The chain joins TRBV5-1 to TRBJ2-1; 10 bases fit TRBD2. This sequence originates from a human donor who received a COVID-19 vaccine. CDR3 sequence (DNA): TGCGCCAGCAGCTTGTTTTCTAGCGGGAGAAATGAGCAGTTCTTC. Translation: CASSLFSSGRNEQFF.